This paragraph covers one T cell receptor beta chain sequence. What it recognizes is unknown. This sample is part of a study of chemoradiotherapy in HPV16-positive cancers. Study-wide results and limits: HPV-responsive T-cell expansion during chemoradiotherapy was linked to improved recurrence-free survival in HPV16-positive patients. Non-HPV-specific T cells did not expand in tumors during treatment, whereas candidate HPV-specific clones and E7-related motifs did.

The CDR3 totals 12 residues. Looked up from germline, CDR1 is SEHNR and CDR2 is FQNEAQ (reference sequence). With 3 bases removed from V and 2 bases from J, the gap between germline ends came to 3 bases. Assay: immunoSEQ multiplex PCR; the TCRdb copy retains only in-frame clones and omits some. The sample yields 1,500 to 2,000 clones, over 80% seen once. The TCR originated in a human donor with HPV-associated anogenital cancer. Sequencing was performed on tumor tissue, taken from a patient who underwent chemoradiotherapy. The chain employs TRBV7-9 and TRBJ2-3, with no clear D. CDR3 region: CASSFITDTQYF. The CDR3 DNA follows: TGTGCCAGCAGCTTTATCACAGATACGCAGTATTTT.